The rows below give T cell receptor beta chains drawn from one sample of a study of a mutant IDH1 vaccine in newly diagnosed glioma. For these receptors, no antigen is known. Profiled with immunoSEQ multiplex PCR; TCRdb holds only in-frame clones, not every one. The sample yields some 50,000 clones, less than 75% seen once. The sequences come from peripheral blood mononuclear cells (PBMCs), collected from a glioma patient whose treatment included an IDH1 peptide vaccine. The receptors shown here come from a man aged 35-49 years with glioma. Some clones in this sample may be carry-over from other donors' samples. CDR3s include the opening cysteine and the closing phenylalanine or tryptophan. The order of the fields is D gene, J gene, clone size, V gene, CDR3 protein, CDR3 DNA. The D gene is left open where the match is weak. Expanded clones get a size class; other rows say once, few or many, or leave the size out.

d_call: .; j_call: TRBJ2-7; clone_size: .; v_call: TRBV10-3; cdr3_aa: CAISEGYEQYF; cdr3_nt: TGTGCCATCAGTGAGGGTTACGAGCAGTACTTC
d_call: .; j_call: TRBJ2-3; clone_size: few; v_call: TRBV29-1; cdr3_aa: CSGKGSADTQYF; cdr3_nt: TGCAGCGGAAAGGGTTCCGCAGATACGCAGTATTTT
d_call: TRBD1; j_call: TRBJ2-7; clone_size: few; v_call: TRBV7-6; cdr3_aa: CASSLGQGTYEQYF; cdr3_nt: TGTGCCAGCAGCTTGGGACAGGGAACCTACGAGCAGTACTTC
d_call: .; j_call: TRBJ2-7; clone_size: once; v_call: TRBV14; cdr3_aa: CASSQGSGGTYEQYF; cdr3_nt: TGTGCCAGCAGCCAAGGCTCAGGGGGGACCTACGAGCAGTACTTC
d_call: .; j_call: TRBJ1-1; clone_size: once; v_call: TRBV29-1; cdr3_aa: CSGVRGGNTEAFF; cdr3_nt: TGCAGCGGGGTACGGGGGGGTAACACTGAAGCTTTCTTT
d_call: .; j_call: TRBJ1-1; clone_size: .; v_call: TRBV21-1; cdr3_aa: CASSKGGPVNTEAFF; cdr3_nt: TGTGCCAGCAGCAAAGGGGGGCCCGTCAACACTGAAGCTTTCTTT
d_call: .; j_call: TRBJ2-7; clone_size: .; v_call: TRBV20-1; cdr3_aa: CGATKAHEQYF; cdr3_nt: TGCGGTGCTACTAAAGCCCACGAGCAGTACTTC
d_call: .; j_call: TRBJ2-5; clone_size: .; v_call: TRBV5-1; cdr3_aa: CASGLRDSKETQYF; cdr3_nt: TGCGCCAGCGGACTACGGGACAGCAAAGAGACCCAGTACTTC
d_call: .; j_call: TRBJ1-1; clone_size: .; v_call: TRBV29-1; cdr3_aa: CSVDGPGNAPEAFF; cdr3_nt: TGCAGCGTTGATGGGCCGGGGAACGCCCCTGAAGCTTTCTTT
d_call: TRBD1; j_call: TRBJ1-5; clone_size: few; v_call: TRBV19; cdr3_aa: CASSITGGQNSNQPQHF; cdr3_nt: TGTGCCAGTAGTATAACCGGGGGACAGAATAGCAATCAGCCCCAGCATTTT
d_call: .; j_call: TRBJ2-7; clone_size: .; v_call: TRBV2; cdr3_aa: CASSPSYEQYF; cdr3_nt: TGTGCCAGCAGTCCGAGCTACGAGCAGTACTTC
d_call: .; j_call: TRBJ2-7; clone_size: .; v_call: TRBV20-1; cdr3_aa: CSALDVFEQYF; cdr3_nt: TGCAGTGCTTTAGACGTCTTTGAGCAGTACTTC
d_call: .; j_call: TRBJ1-1; clone_size: .; v_call: TRBV7-9; cdr3_aa: CASSLATGMNTEAFF; cdr3_nt: TGTGCCAGCAGCTTAGCCACAGGCATGAACACTGAAGCTTTCTTT
d_call: .; j_call: TRBJ1-6; clone_size: .; v_call: TRBV7-2; cdr3_aa: CASSRDYSPLHF; cdr3_nt: TGTGCCAGCAGCCGTGATTATTCACCCCTCCACTTT
d_call: .; j_call: TRBJ1-4; clone_size: .; v_call: TRBV4-1; cdr3_aa: CASSQVIGGPAAVNEKLFF; cdr3_nt: TGCGCCAGCAGCCAAGTCATTGGGGGGCCCGCGGCGGTTAATGAAAAACTGTTTTTT
d_call: TRBD1; j_call: TRBJ2-5; clone_size: once; v_call: TRBV2; cdr3_aa: CASSTGQGGETQYF; cdr3_nt: TGTGCCAGCAGTACGGGACAGGGAGGAGAGACCCAGTACTTC